These T cell receptor beta chains were read from a single sample in a study of T cells in Graves' hyperthyroidism and ophthalmopathy. Using its own MiXCR run on the multiplex PCR reads, TCRdb lists one record per CDR3 protein. Of roughly 49,000 distinct CDR3 sequences listed, around 55% are singletons. The sequencing sample was made of peripheral blood or thyroid tissue (not recorded which). These receptors were taken from a man younger than 35 with Graves' hyperthyroidism. Both conserved end residues are part of each CDR3. A D gene is named only where the DNA matches it firmly. The size of a clone is reported for some rows only, either as once, few or many, or as a class for expanded clones.

V gene: TRBV29-1
J gene: TRBJ1-1
clone size: -
D gene: -
CDR3 DNA: TGCAGCGTTGAGGCAGGAACGAACACTGAAGCTTTCTTT
CDR3 protein: CSVEAGTNTEAFF

V gene: TRBV7-9
J gene: TRBJ2-7
clone size: many
D gene: -
CDR3 DNA: TGTGCCGCAGCCAACCCAGGGAGCGAGCAGTACTTC
CDR3 protein: CAAANPGSEQYF

V gene: TRBV25-1
J gene: TRBJ1-2
clone size: -
D gene: -
CDR3 DNA: TGTGCGCCCCCCGGTAACTATGGCTACACCTTC
CDR3 protein: CAPPGNYGYTF

V gene: TRBV11-2
J gene: TRBJ2-5
clone size: few
D gene: TRBD1
CDR3 DNA: TGTGCCAGCAGCTTAAACCATGGGACAGTACAAGGGACCCAGTACTTC
CDR3 protein: CASSLNHGTVQGTQYF

V gene: TRBV12-3/TRBV12-4
J gene: TRBJ2-2
clone size: many
D gene: TRBD1
CDR3 DNA: TGTGCCAGCAGTTTAGAGGGGGCCGGCACCGGGGAGCTGTTTTTT
CDR3 protein: CASSLEGAGTGELFF

V gene: TRBV10-3
J gene: TRBJ2-7
clone size: -
D gene: TRBD2
CDR3 DNA: TGTGCCATCAGTGAGTCTAGCACTAGCGGGGAACGTGGGCAGTACTTC
CDR3 protein: CAISESSTSGERGQYF

V gene: TRBV18
J gene: TRBJ1-5
clone size: many
D gene: -
CDR3 DNA: TGTGCCAGCTCACCGGGAGTGGGTCAGCCCCAGCATTTT
CDR3 protein: CASSPGVGQPQHF

V gene: TRBV7-9
J gene: TRBJ1-1
clone size: once
D gene: TRBD1
CDR3 DNA: TGTGCCAGCAGCCTCCCGACCGGGACAGGATTGAACACTGAAGCTTTCTTT
CDR3 protein: CASSLPTGTGLNTEAFF

V gene: TRBV27
J gene: TRBJ1-6
clone size: many
D gene: -
CDR3 DNA: TGTGCCAGCAGTTTATTGCCCAGGGTTACCAACTATTCACCCCTCCACTTT
CDR3 protein: CASSLLPRVTNYSPLHF

V gene: TRBV7-2
J gene: TRBJ2-5
clone size: -
D gene: TRBD2
CDR3 DNA: TGTGCCAGCAGCAAGAGCGGTCGACTAGCGGGACAAGAGACCCAGTACTTC
CDR3 protein: CASSKSGRLAGQETQYF

V gene: TRBV28
J gene: TRBJ2-3
clone size: -
D gene: TRBD2
CDR3 DNA: TGTGCCAGCAGTCCCCAGGCGGGGGGGCAGTATTTT
CDR3 protein: CASSPQAGGQYF

V gene: TRBV29-1
J gene: TRBJ1-1
clone size: medium-sized
D gene: TRBD1
CDR3 DNA: TGCAGCGCAAAACCGGGACAGGGGGTCACTGAAGCTTTCTTT
CDR3 protein: CSAKPGQGVTEAFF

V gene: TRBV9
J gene: TRBJ1-6
clone size: -
D gene: -
CDR3 DNA: TGTGCCAGCAGCCCGAGCGGCAGGGGAGGTTCACCCCTCCGCTTT
CDR3 protein: CASSPSGRGGSPLRF

V gene: TRBV12-3/TRBV12-4
J gene: TRBJ1-6
clone size: many
D gene: -
CDR3 DNA: TGTGCCAGCAGGGGGGCCGGAGGTTCACCCCTCCACTTT
CDR3 protein: CASRGAGGSPLHF

V gene: TRBV20-1
J gene: TRBJ2-5
clone size: few
D gene: -
CDR3 DNA: TGCAGTGCTAGTGTGGCGCGCGGGTTAGAGACCCAGTACTTC
CDR3 protein: CSASVARGLETQYF

V gene: TRBV6-5
J gene: TRBJ1-2
clone size: -
D gene: TRBD1
CDR3 DNA: TGTGCCAGCAGGACGGGACAGGATTTTAACTATGGCTACACCTTC
CDR3 protein: CASRTGQDFNYGYTF

V gene: TRBV7-9
J gene: TRBJ2-7
clone size: -
D gene: TRBD2
CDR3 DNA: TGTGCCAGCAGCTTACTAGCGGGCTCCTCCTACGAGCGGTACTTC
CDR3 protein: CASSLLAGSSYERYF

V gene: TRBV7-9
J gene: TRBJ2-7
clone size: many
D gene: -
CDR3 DNA: TGTGCCAGCAGCTTATCAGGCTACGAGCAGTACTTC
CDR3 protein: CASSLSGYEQYF

V gene: TRBV10-3
J gene: TRBJ1-5
clone size: -
D gene: -
CDR3 DNA: TGTGCCAGCAGTCAACTGTACGATCAGCCCCAGCATTTT
CDR3 protein: CASSQLYDQPQHF

V gene: TRBV2
J gene: TRBJ1-2
clone size: few
D gene: TRBD1
CDR3 DNA: TGTGCCAGCAGATCACAGGGGAACTATGGCTACACCTTC
CDR3 protein: CASRSQGNYGYTF

V gene: TRBV10-2
J gene: TRBJ2-6
clone size: -
D gene: -
CDR3 DNA: TGCGCCAGCAGTGAGGACGGGGCCAACGTCCTGACTTTC
CDR3 protein: CASSEDGANVLTF

V gene: TRBV10-3
J gene: TRBJ1-1
clone size: -
D gene: TRBD1
CDR3 DNA: TGTGCCATCAGGTCAGGGGGCAACACTGAAGCTTTCTTT
CDR3 protein: CAIRSGGNTEAFF

V gene: TRBV2
J gene: TRBJ2-6
clone size: -
D gene: -
CDR3 DNA: TGTGCCAGCAGCAGTGGGGTGGGGGGGCCAAGCTACTCTGGGGCCAACGTCCTGACTTTC
CDR3 protein: CASSSGVGGPSYSGANVLTF

V gene: TRBV19
J gene: TRBJ1-3
clone size: -
D gene: TRBD1
CDR3 DNA: TGTGCCAGCCTGACAGGGGGCTCTGGAAACACCATATATTTT
CDR3 protein: CASLTGGSGNTIYF

V gene: TRBV5-1
J gene: TRBJ2-1
clone size: -
D gene: TRBD1
CDR3 DNA: TGCGCCAGCACCCAATCGACAGGGGGGAGGTATAATGAGCAGTTCTTC
CDR3 protein: CASTQSTGGRYNEQFF

V gene: TRBV7-9
J gene: TRBJ2-5
clone size: many
D gene: TRBD2
CDR3 DNA: TGTGCCAGCAGCTTGCCCCTAGCGGGAGGATCCGTGGAAGAGACCCAGTACTTC
CDR3 protein: CASSLPLAGGSVEETQYF

V gene: TRBV7-8
J gene: TRBJ1-1
clone size: -
D gene: -
CDR3 DNA: TGTGCCAGCAGCTTTCTAATGAACACTGAAGCTTTCTTT
CDR3 protein: CASSFLMNTEAFF

V gene: TRBV15
J gene: TRBJ2-3
clone size: many
D gene: -
CDR3 DNA: TGTGCCACCAGCAACGCCCTTGGGAGCGGACTAACCACAGATACGCAGTATTTT
CDR3 protein: CATSNALGSGLTTDTQYF

V gene: TRBV6-5
J gene: TRBJ2-5
clone size: few
D gene: TRBD1
CDR3 DNA: TGTGCCAGCAGTTACATGACCCCGGGACAGGAGGGAAAGACCCAGTACTTC
CDR3 protein: CASSYMTPGQEGKTQYF

V gene: TRBV24-1
J gene: TRBJ1-1
clone size: -
D gene: -
CDR3 DNA: TGTGCCACCAGTGAGACAGCGAACACTGAAGCTTTCTTT
CDR3 protein: CATSETANTEAFF

V gene: TRBV2
J gene: TRBJ2-7
clone size: medium-sized
D gene: TRBD1
CDR3 DNA: TGTGCCAGCAGTAAGCAACAGGGGTTCGAGCAGTACTTC
CDR3 protein: CASSKQQGFEQYF